Below, one T cell receptor beta chain is given with its context. Its antigen is as yet unknown. RNA was extracted from bulk tissue without any cell sorting. This non-tumor lung sample came from over 3 cm beyond the tumor edge. The CDR3 loop spans 14 amino acids. Germline-derived CDR1 and CDR2 are SGHDT and YYEEEE. Three rounds of nested PCR, following a modified ARM-PCR protocol, produced the TCRbeta library. TCRdb analysed the multiplex PCR reads with MiXCR anew, one entry per CDR3 protein. The profile shows approximately 100,000 distinct CDR3 sequences, about 61% of them singletons. The entry originates in a study of tumor and adjacent non-tumor tissue in lung cancer. General study results and limits: Significantly higher TCR diversity was found in tumor than normal lung.

Sequenced: distant non-tumor lung tissue. The chain couples TRBV5-6 to TRBJ2-2; tentatively, D is TRBD1 (5 bases). The receptor comes from a man in his sixties with non-small cell lung cancer. CDR3 loop: CISSTGHNTGELFF. The CDR3 bases are TGTATCAGCAGCACAGGACACAACACCGGGGAGCTGTTTTTT.